Below are 3 T cell receptor beta chains sequenced from a single sample in a study of T cells after posttransplantation cyclophosphamide. Only in-frame clones appear in the TCRdb table, and some are missing; sequencing was by immunoSEQ multiplex PCR. The sample lists roughly 70,000 clones; about 93% were seen once. Source material: PBMCs. These receptors all come from a woman in her 30s in good health and a related stem cell transplant donor.

A remark on this clone: The germline gene is not matched at one end of the junction; a read error may be the cause. The rearrangement uses TRBV2 and TRBJ2-1; tentatively, D is TRBD1 or TRBD2 (5 bases each). This CDR3 comprises 14 residues. Germline V gene lookup returns CDR1 SNHLY and CDR2 FYNNEI. CDR3 amino acids: CASSERGSYNEQFF. CDR3 nucleotide sequence: TGCGCCAGCAGTGAGAGGGGCTCCTACAATGAGCAGTTCTTC.

This clone was seen once. CDR3 nucleotides: TGCAGCGTCAGGGGGGTCTTGAACACTGAAGCTTTCTTT. Translating gives CSVRGVLNTEAFF. The chain is built from TRBV29-1 and TRBJ1-1, with 7 bases lining up with TRBD1. CDR3 length: 13 residues. CDR1 is SQVTM and CDR2 is ANQGSEA in the germline V gene. J was trimmed by 0 bases and V by 6 bases; bases with no gene match: 4.

In this sample, this clone turned up a few times. The chain combines TRBV6-4 with TRBJ2-3; the match to TRBD2 covers 7 bases. This CDR3 is 14 amino acids long. J was trimmed by 1 base and V by 2 bases; bases with no gene match: 0. The germline V gene has CDR1 MRHNA and CDR2 SNTAGT. CDR3 protein: CASSDAGGTDTQYF. The CDR3 region has the DNA TGTGCCAGCAGTGACGCGGGGGGCACAGATACGCAGTATTTT.